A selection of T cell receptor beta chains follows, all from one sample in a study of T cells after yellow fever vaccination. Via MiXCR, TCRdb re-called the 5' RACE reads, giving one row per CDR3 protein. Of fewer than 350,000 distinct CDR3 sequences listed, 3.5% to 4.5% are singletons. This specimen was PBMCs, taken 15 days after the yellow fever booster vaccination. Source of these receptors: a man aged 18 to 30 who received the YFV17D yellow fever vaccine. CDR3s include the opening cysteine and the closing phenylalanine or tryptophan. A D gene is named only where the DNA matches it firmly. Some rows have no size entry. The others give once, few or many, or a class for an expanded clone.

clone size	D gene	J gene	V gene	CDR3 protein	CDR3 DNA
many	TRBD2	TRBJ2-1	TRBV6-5	CASSWASGGPVKGSYNEQFF	TGTGCCAGCAGTTGGGCTAGCGGGGGGCCCGTTAAGGGTAGCTACAATGAGCAGTTCTTC
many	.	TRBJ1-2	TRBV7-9	CASSLGDGYTF	TGTGCCAGCAGCTTGGGGGATGGCTACACCTTC
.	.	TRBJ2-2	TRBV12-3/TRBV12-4	CASALGGAAGELFF	TGTGCCAGCGCCTTAGGGGGGGCCGCCGGGGAGCTGTTTTTT
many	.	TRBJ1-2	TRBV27	CASSPRGLVFYGYTF	TGTGCCAGCTCCCCTCGAGGCCTCGTCTTCTATGGCTACACCTTC
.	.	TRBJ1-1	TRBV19	CASSIDARINTEAFF	TGTGCCAGTAGTATTGACGCGCGAATCAACACTGAAGCTTTCTTT
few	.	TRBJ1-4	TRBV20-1	CSARRAVHEKLFF	TGCAGTGCTAGACGGGCGGTCCATGAAAAACTGTTTTTT
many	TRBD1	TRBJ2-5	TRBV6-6	CASSYSQGVKETQYF	TGTGCCAGCAGTTACTCCCAGGGGGTTAAAGAGACCCAGTACTTC
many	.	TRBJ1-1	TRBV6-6	CASRQVDEAFF	TGTGCCAGCAGACAGGTGGATGAGGCTTTCTTT
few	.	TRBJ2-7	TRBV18	CASSPLQGSSSEQYF	TGTGCCAGCTCACCACTCCAGGGATCCTCCTCCGAGCAGTACTTC
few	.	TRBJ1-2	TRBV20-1	CSARDQPGDYGYTF	TGCAGTGCTAGAGATCAGCCAGGAGATTATGGCTACACCTTC
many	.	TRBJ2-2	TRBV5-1	CASSSTFAGELFF	TGCGCCAGCAGTAGCACATTTGCCGGGGAGCTGTTTTTT
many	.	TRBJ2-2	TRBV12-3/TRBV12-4	CASSLRARGTGELFF	TGTGCCAGCAGTTTAAGAGCGAGGGGCACCGGGGAGCTGTTTTTT
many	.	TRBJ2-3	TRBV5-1	CASSLVGRPGTDTQYF	TGCGCCAGCAGCTTGGTTGGCAGGCCGGGGACAGATACGCAGTATTTT
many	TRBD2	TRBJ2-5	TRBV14	CASQTSARETQYF	TGTGCCAGCCAGACTAGCGCGAGAGAGACCCAGTACTTC
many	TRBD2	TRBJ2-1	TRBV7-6	CASAWGGAVDEQFF	TGTGCCAGCGCCTGGGGAGGGGCCGTCGATGAGCAGTTCTTC
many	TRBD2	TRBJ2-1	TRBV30	CAWSPLAGANEQFF	TGTGCCTGGAGTCCGCTAGCGGGGGCCAATGAGCAGTTCTTC
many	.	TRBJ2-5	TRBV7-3	CASSSGFGETQYF	TGTGCCAGCAGCTCAGGGTTTGGAGAGACCCAGTACTTC
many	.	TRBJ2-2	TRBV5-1	CASSPQPSPGELFF	TGCGCCAGCAGCCCGCAACCTAGCCCCGGGGAGCTGTTTTTT
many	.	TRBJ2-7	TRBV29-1	CSAEEWGEQYF	TGCAGCGCCGAGGAGTGGGGCGAGCAGTACTTC
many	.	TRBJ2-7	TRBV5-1	CASSLPGVEQYF	TGCGCCAGCAGCTTACCCGGGGTCGAGCAGTACTTC
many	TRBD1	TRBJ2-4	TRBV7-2	CASSVSGQGDIQYF	TGTGCCAGCAGCGTCTCAGGACAGGGGGACATTCAGTACTTC
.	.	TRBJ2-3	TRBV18	CASSPAPDTQYF	TGTGCCAGCTCACCTGCCCCGGATACGCAGTATTTT
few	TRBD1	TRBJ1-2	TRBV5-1	CASSFSSQGADGYTF	TGCGCCAGCAGCTTCTCCTCCCAGGGGGCCGATGGCTACACCTTC
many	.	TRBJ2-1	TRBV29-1	CSVERVRGNEQFF	TGCAGCGTTGAACGGGTCAGGGGAAATGAGCAGTTCTTC
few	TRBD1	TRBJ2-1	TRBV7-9	CAASPRGQQNNEQFF	TGTGCCGCGTCTCCAAGGGGACAGCAAAACAATGAGCAGTTCTTC
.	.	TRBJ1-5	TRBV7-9	CASSQRGGAEQPQHF	TGTGCCAGCAGCCAGAGGGGGGGCGCGGAGCAGCCCCAGCATTTT
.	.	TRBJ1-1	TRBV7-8	CASSLEPSVSDTEAFF	TGTGCCAGCAGCTTAGAGCCAAGTGTCAGTGACACTGAAGCTTTCTTT
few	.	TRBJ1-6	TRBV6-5	CASSLSFYNSPLHF	TGTGCCAGCTCTCTCAGCTTTTATAATTCACCCCTCCACTTT
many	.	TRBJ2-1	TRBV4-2	CASSQRRGRNYNEQFF	TGTGCCAGCAGCCAAAGGCGGGGCCGTAATTACAATGAGCAGTTCTTC
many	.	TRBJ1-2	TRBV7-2	CASSPRGNGYTF	TGTGCCAGCAGCCCACGAGGTAATGGCTACACCTTC
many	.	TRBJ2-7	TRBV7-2	CASSLLFVGGPYEQYF	TGTGCCAGCAGCTTACTATTCGTCGGGGGACCCTACGAGCAGTACTTC
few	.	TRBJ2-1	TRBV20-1	CSASGHHSYNEQFF	TGCAGTGCTAGTGGACACCACTCCTACAATGAGCAGTTCTTC
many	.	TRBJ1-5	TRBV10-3	CAISRQEDQPQHF	TGTGCCATCAGCCGACAGGAGGATCAGCCCCAGCATTTT
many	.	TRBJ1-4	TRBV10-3	CAISGDAVGTNEKLFF	TGTGCCATCAGTGGAGATGCAGTGGGGACTAATGAAAAACTGTTTTTT
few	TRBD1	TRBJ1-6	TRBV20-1	CSARGGTGGAFYFYNSPLHF	TGCAGTGCTAGAGGCGGCACAGGGGGCGCCTTTTACTTCTATAATTCACCCCTCCACTTT
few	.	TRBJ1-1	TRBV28	CASSPPGMNTEAFF	TGTGCCAGCAGTCCCCCAGGGATGAACACTGAAGCTTTCTTT
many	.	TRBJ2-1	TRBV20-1	CSARSFGLEQFF	TGCAGTGCTAGATCGTTCGGTCTGGAGCAGTTCTTC
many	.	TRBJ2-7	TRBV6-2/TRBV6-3	CASSYSTRHGTDYEQYF	TGTGCCAGCAGTTACTCGACCCGACATGGGACTGACTACGAGCAGTACTTC
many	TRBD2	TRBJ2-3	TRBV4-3	CASSHARLAGGPADTQYF	TGCGCCAGCAGCCATGCTCGACTAGCGGGGGGGCCAGCAGATACGCAGTATTTT
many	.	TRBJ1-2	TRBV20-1	CSARVVGPVLGYTF	TGCAGTGCTAGAGTTGTAGGGCCTGTGCTTGGCTACACCTTC
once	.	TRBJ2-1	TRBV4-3	CASSQDRYSSSYNEQFF	TGCGCCAGCAGCCAAGATAGATACAGTAGCTCCTACAATGAGCAGTTCTTC
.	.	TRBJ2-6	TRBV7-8	CASSPRGQGSGANVLTF	TGTGCCAGCAGCCCAAGGGGCCAGGGATCTGGGGCCAACGTCCTGACTTTC
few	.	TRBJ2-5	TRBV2	CASSAGLGYQETQYF	TGTGCCAGCAGTGCCGGTCTAGGATACCAAGAGACCCAGTACTTC
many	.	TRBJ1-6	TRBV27	CASSLIGTGNSPLHF	TGTGCCAGCAGTTTAATCGGGACGGGAAATTCACCCCTCCACTTT
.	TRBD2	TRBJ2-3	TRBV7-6	CASSLAGGSGADTQYF	TGTGCCAGCAGCTTAGCGGGGGGAAGCGGGGCGGATACGCAGTATTTT
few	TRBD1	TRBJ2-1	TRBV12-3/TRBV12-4	CASNHLTGDGLREQFF	TGTGCCAGCAATCACTTAACAGGGGACGGACTTAGAGAGCAGTTCTTC